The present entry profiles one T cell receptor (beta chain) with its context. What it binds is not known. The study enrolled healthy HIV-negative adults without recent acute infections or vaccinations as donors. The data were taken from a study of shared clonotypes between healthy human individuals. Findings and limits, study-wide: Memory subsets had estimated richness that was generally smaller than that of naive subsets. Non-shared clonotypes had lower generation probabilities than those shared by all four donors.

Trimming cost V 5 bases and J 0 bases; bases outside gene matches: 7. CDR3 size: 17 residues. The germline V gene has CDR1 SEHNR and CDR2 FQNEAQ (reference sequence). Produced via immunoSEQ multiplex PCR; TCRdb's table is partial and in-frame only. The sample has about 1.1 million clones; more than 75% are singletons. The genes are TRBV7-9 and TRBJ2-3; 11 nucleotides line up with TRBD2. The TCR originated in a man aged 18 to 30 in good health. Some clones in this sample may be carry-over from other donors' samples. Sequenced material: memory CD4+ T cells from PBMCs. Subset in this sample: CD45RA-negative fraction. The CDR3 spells CASSGGLAALSTDTQYF. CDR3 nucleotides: TGTGCCAGCAGCGGGGGACTAGCGGCCCTCAGCACAGATACGCAGTATTTT. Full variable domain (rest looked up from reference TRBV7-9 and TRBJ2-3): DTGVSQNPRHKITKRGQNVTFRCDPISEHNRLYWYRQTLGQGPEFLTYFQNEAQLEKSRLLSDRFSAERPKGSFSTLEIQRTEQGDSAMYLCASSGGLAALSTDTQYFGPGTRLTVL.